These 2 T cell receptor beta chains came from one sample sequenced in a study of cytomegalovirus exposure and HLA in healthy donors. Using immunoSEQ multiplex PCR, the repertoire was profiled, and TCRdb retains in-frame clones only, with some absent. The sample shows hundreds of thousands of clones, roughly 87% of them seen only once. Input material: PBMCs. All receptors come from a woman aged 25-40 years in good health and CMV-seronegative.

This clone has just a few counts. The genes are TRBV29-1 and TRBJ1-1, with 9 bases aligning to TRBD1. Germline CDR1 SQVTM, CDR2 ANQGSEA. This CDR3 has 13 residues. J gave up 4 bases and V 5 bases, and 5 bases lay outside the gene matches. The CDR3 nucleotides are TGCAGCGTTAGTGACAGGGGGGGCACTGAAGCTTTCTTT. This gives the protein CSVSDRGGTEAFF.

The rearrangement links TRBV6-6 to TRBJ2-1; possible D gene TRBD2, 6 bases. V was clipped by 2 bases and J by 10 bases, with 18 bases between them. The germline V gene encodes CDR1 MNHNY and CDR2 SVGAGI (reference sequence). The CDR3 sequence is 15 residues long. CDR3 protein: CASSYPGGEEREQFF. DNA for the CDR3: TGTGCCAGCAGTTACCCCGGAGGGGAGGAGCGGGAGCAGTTCTTC.